A selection of T cell receptor beta chains follows, all from one sample in a study of Ad26.COV2.S vaccination and SARS-CoV-2 variants. Libraries were prepared by immunoSEQ multiplex PCR; TCRdb keeps only in-frame clonotypes and omits some of them. The data hold roughly 460,000 clones, with around 89% observed a single time. The sequencing used peripheral blood, collected in a trial of Ad26.COV2.S vaccine versus placebo. The receptors were gathered from a person between 18 and 59 years old who received the Ad26.COV2.S COVID-19 vaccine or a placebo. Each CDR3 is given with its conserved first and last residue. The D gene is left open where the match is weak. A row's size may be missing; if present it is once, few, many or a size class.

v_call,j_call,d_call,clone_size,cdr3_aa,cdr3_nt
TRBV29-1,TRBJ1-1,NA,NA,CSHRQTNTEAFF,TGCAGTCACAGACAAACGAACACTGAAGCTTTCTTT
TRBV6-5,TRBJ1-5,NA,NA,CASRDSNQPQHF,TGTGCCAGCAGGGATAGCAATCAGCCCCAGCATTTT
TRBV4-3,TRBJ1-2,TRBD1,NA,CASSHQDRGTGYTF,TGCGCCAGCAGCCACCAGGACAGGGGGACTGGCTACACCTTC
TRBV7-2,TRBJ2-7,NA,NA,CASSRDFYEQYF,TGTGCCAGCAGCAGGGATTTCTACGAGCAGTACTTC
TRBV20-1,TRBJ1-5,NA,NA,CSASLGKGHSNQPQHF,TGCAGTGCTAGTTTAGGGAAAGGCCATAGCAATCAGCCCCAGCATTTT
TRBV5-1,TRBJ1-2,NA,once,CASSLSGQGGYTF,TGCGCCAGCAGCTTGTCAGGGCAGGGTGGCTACACCTTC
TRBV7-9,TRBJ2-3,NA,NA,CASSLAGALDTQYF,TGTGCCAGCAGCTTAGCGGGGGCCCTCGATACGCAGTATTTT
TRBV28,TRBJ1-1,NA,NA,CASSLSRGEAFF,TGTGCCAGCAGTTTGTCCCGGGGCGAAGCTTTCTTT
TRBV4-1,TRBJ1-6,NA,many,CASSQVPRAINSPLHF,TGCGCCAGCAGCCAAGTCCCCAGGGCAATTAATTCACCCCTCCACTTT
TRBV19,TRBJ1-1,NA,NA,CASERRGPLMNTEAFF,TGTGCCAGCGAGAGGCGGGGACCCCTTATGAACACTGAAGCTTTCTTT
TRBV5-1,TRBJ2-2,NA,NA,CASSPLSQSGFTGELFF,TGCGCCAGCAGCCCATTGAGTCAGTCGGGGTTCACCGGGGAGCTGTTTTTT
TRBV28,TRBJ1-3,NA,NA,CASRQVSGNTIYF,TGTGCCAGCAGACAGGTGTCTGGAAACACCATATATTTT
TRBV5-1,TRBJ1-1,NA,NA,CASSLDSTVGRNTEAFF,TGCGCCAGCAGCTTGGATAGTACAGTGGGCAGGAACACTGAAGCTTTCTTT
TRBV13,TRBJ2-6,NA,NA,CASSSTRWGSGANVLTF,TGTGCCAGCAGCTCAACCCGTTGGGGCTCTGGGGCCAACGTCCTGACTTTC
TRBV2,TRBJ1-5,TRBD1,once,CASSKDRIGNQPQHF,TGTGCCAGCAGTAAGGACAGGATTGGAAATCAGCCCCAGCATTTT
TRBV4-2,TRBJ2-5,TRBD2,NA,CASSQTGGAGVYQETQYF,TGTGCCAGCAGCCAAACCGGGGGAGCGGGGGTTTACCAAGAGACCCAGTACTTC
TRBV3-1/TRBV3-2,TRBJ1-2,TRBD1,NA,CASSQLDREANGYTF,TGTGCCAGCAGCCAATTGGACAGGGAAGCAAATGGCTACACCTTC
TRBV12-3/TRBV12-4,TRBJ1-2,NA,NA,CASSPHGGGYTF,TGTGCCAGCAGCCCCCATGGGGGGGGCTACACCTTC
TRBV6-5,TRBJ1-1,NA,NA,CASSYDRSGNTEAFF,TGTGCCAGCAGTTACGACAGAAGCGGGAACACTGAAGCTTTCTTT
TRBV2,TRBJ1-1,TRBD1,NA,CASSEIYRGNTEAFF,TGTGCCAGCAGTGAAATCTACAGGGGGAACACTGAAGCTTTCTTT
TRBV6-5,TRBJ2-3,NA,NA,CASSYRGMSTDTQYF,TGTGCCAGCAGTTACCGCGGGATGAGCACAGATACGCAGTATTTT
TRBV6-5,TRBJ2-7,NA,once,CASSLQGGSIVEQYF,TGTGCCAGCAGCTTACAAGGGGGGTCCATCGTCGAGCAGTACTTC
TRBV5-1,TRBJ2-5,NA,NA,CASSFADTGETQYF,TGCGCCAGCAGCTTTGCGGACACAGGAGAGACCCAGTACTTC
TRBV13,TRBJ2-1,NA,NA,CASSLTRNNEQFF,TGTGCCAGCAGCTTAACTAGAAACAATGAGCAGTTCTTC
TRBV4-3,TRBJ2-1,TRBD2,once,CASSPKRGGPDEQFF,TGCGCCAGCAGCCCTAAACGGGGGGGTCCCGATGAGCAGTTCTTC
TRBV30,TRBJ1-6,NA,NA,CAWRGRGQGGSPLHF,TGTGCCTGGAGGGGCCGTGGGCAGGGTGGCTCACCCCTCCACTTT
TRBV28,TRBJ2-5,TRBD2,NA,CASSSTSGRGARTTQYF,TGTGCCAGCAGTTCTACTAGCGGGAGAGGGGCCCGAACGACCCAGTACTTC
TRBV13,TRBJ2-5,NA,NA,CASSFRLGLGETQYF,TGTGCCAGCAGCTTCCGACTAGGTCTGGGGGAGACCCAGTACTTC
TRBV5-1,TRBJ2-2,NA,NA,CASSLALSGTLGELFF,TGCGCCAGCAGCTTGGCCTTATCGGGGACGCTCGGGGAGCTGTTTTTT
TRBV7-8,TRBJ2-7,NA,once,CASSLGGGVNEQYF,TGTGCCAGCAGCTTAGGAGGGGGAGTGAACGAGCAGTACTTC
TRBV19,TRBJ1-1,TRBD1,NA,CASTDRANTEAFF,TGTGCCAGTACGGACAGGGCGAACACTGAAGCTTTCTTT
TRBV25-1,TRBJ1-2,NA,few,CASSVGTAAGYTF,TGTGCCAGCAGTGTTGGAACCGCTGCTGGCTACACCTTC
TRBV6-5,TRBJ1-5,NA,NA,CATRGGHNQPQHF,TGTGCCACCCGGGGGGGACATAATCAGCCCCAGCATTTT
TRBV9,TRBJ1-3,NA,NA,CASTMITGGSTGNTIYF,TGTGCCAGCACCATGATCACCGGAGGCAGTACTGGAAACACCATATATTTT
TRBV6-5,TRBJ2-2,NA,NA,CASSYSLTPPPGELFF,TGTGCCAGCAGTTACTCGCTGACCCCCCCACCGGGGGAGCTGTTTTTT
TRBV5-1,TRBJ1-1,NA,NA,CASSWGGSLHTEAFF,TGCGCCAGCAGCTGGGGTGGGAGCCTCCACACTGAAGCTTTCTTT
TRBV11-2,TRBJ2-7,TRBD2,NA,CASSLILRTSGIRHEQYF,TGTGCCAGCAGCTTAATCCTCCGGACTAGCGGGATTCGCCACGAGCAGTACTTC
TRBV10-1,TRBJ2-1,TRBD1,NA,CASSGATQGVSSINEQFF,TGCGCCAGCAGCGGGGCAACTCAGGGGGTTAGTTCTATCAATGAGCAGTTCTTC
TRBV19,TRBJ2-3,NA,NA,CASRYGPSTDTQYF,TGTGCCAGTAGGTACGGCCCTAGCACAGATACGCAGTATTTT
TRBV7-6,TRBJ2-1,TRBD1,NA,CASSLLGQGGGSYNEQFF,TGTGCCAGCAGCTTATTGGGACAGGGTGGTGGCTCCTACAATGAGCAGTTCTTC
TRBV27,TRBJ1-1,NA,NA,CASSLWENTEAFF,TGTGCCAGCAGTTTGTGGGAAAACACTGAAGCTTTCTTT
TRBV30,TRBJ1-5,NA,NA,CAWSVQGGQPQHF,TGTGCCTGGAGTGTGCAGGGTGGGCAGCCCCAGCATTTT
TRBV5-1,TRBJ2-2,NA,NA,CASSLGPNTGELFF,TGCGCCAGCAGCTTGGGTCCTAACACCGGGGAGCTGTTTTTT
TRBV5-4,TRBJ2-7,TRBD1,NA,CASSFPPGQGHGEQYF,TGTGCCAGCAGCTTTCCACCGGGACAGGGGCATGGCGAGCAGTACTTC
TRBV5-1,TRBJ1-1,NA,once,CASSISTVNTEAFF,TGCGCCAGCAGCATATCCACAGTGAACACTGAAGCTTTCTTT
TRBV30,TRBJ1-1,NA,NA,CAWSHLQGMGTEAFF,TGTGCCTGGAGTCACCTACAGGGTATGGGTACTGAAGCTTTCTTT
TRBV6-5,TRBJ2-1,TRBD2,NA,CASSSSGGRVNEQFF,TGTGCCAGCAGCTCCTCGGGCGGGAGGGTAAATGAGCAGTTCTTC
TRBV7-9,TRBJ1-1,TRBD1,NA,CASSLDRGQAEAFF,TGTGCCAGCAGCTTGGACAGGGGGCAGGCTGAAGCTTTCTTT
TRBV7-9,TRBJ1-1,NA,few,CASSLGTVNTEAFF,TGTGCCAGCAGCTTAGGGACGGTGAACACTGAAGCTTTCTTT